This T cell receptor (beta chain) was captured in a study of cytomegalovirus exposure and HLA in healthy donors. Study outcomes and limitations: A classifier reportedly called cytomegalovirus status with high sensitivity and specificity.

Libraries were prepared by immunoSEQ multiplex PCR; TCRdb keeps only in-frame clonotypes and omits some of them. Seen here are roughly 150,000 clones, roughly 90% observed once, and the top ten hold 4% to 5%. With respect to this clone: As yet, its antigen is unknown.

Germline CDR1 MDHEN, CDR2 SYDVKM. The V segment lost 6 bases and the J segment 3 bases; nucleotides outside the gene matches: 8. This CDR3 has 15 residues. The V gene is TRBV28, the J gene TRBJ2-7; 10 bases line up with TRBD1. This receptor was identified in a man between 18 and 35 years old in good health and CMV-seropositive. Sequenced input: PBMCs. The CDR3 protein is CASSHRGQGIYEQYF. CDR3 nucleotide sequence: TGTGCCAGCAGCCACAGGGGACAGGGGATCTACGAGCAGTACTTC.